These 8 T cell receptor beta chains originate from one sample sequenced in a study of T cells expressing NK-cell markers. TCRdb re-called the 5' RACE reads and catalogs CDR3 proteins one per entry, DNA excluded. The table for this sample gives about 550,000 distinct CDR3 sequences. The sequenced material came from blood T cells: a sorted CD56 or NKG2C T cell subset, CD4+ or CD8+ T cells, or bulk PBMC T cells (not recorded which). These receptors were collected from a man between 18 and 35 years old in good health.

This chain uses TRBV20-1 with TRBJ2-1; TCRdb gives TRBD2 as the D gene, but with no DNA this cannot be confirmed. There are 16 residues in the CDR3. In germline, CDR1 is DFQATT, CDR2 SNEGSKA (reference sequence). CDR3 in amino acids: CSARTSPAGEYNEQFF.

The J gene is TRBJ2-6, the V gene TRBV10-3; as DNA is missing, the TRBD1 call by TCRdb cannot be tested. The CDR3 consists of 16 residues. Germline values: CDR1 ENHRY, CDR2 SYGVKD. The CDR3 here is CAISKGTDHGANVLTF.

This chain's CDR3 is CARPVTSGTNEQFF. This sequence joins TRBV7-9 and TRBJ2-1; the TCRdb call, TRBD2, lacks DNA for checking. Germline-derived CDR1 and CDR2 are SEHNR and FQNEAQ (reference sequence). The CDR3 is made up of 14 amino acids.

This sequence joins TRBV27 and TRBJ2-2; without DNA, the TCRdb call of TRBD1 cannot be checked. The CDR3 is made up of 20 amino acids. Germline-derived CDR1 and CDR2 are MNHEY and SMNVEV (reference sequence). CDR3 protein: CASSSPAGAGLGLVAGELFF.

The chain carries TRBV6-1 and TRBJ1-6. The CDR3 is made up of 13 amino acids. Germline V gene sequence: CDR1 MNHNS, CDR2 SASEGT. This CDR3 is CASRDTINSPLHF.

The chain carries TRBV30 and TRBJ1-1. This CDR3 region has 11 residues. Germline V gene data show CDR1 as GTSNPN and CDR2 as SVGIG (reference sequence). The CDR3 sequence: CAWSLLQLAFF. Full variable domain (missing parts from reference TRBV30 and TRBJ1-1): SQTIHQWPATLVQPVGSPLSLECTVEGTSNPNLYWYRQAAGRGLQLLFYSVGIGQISSEVPQNLSASRPQDRQFILSSKKLLLSDSGFYLCAWSLLQLAFFGQGTRLTVV.

This chain joins TRBV15 and TRBJ2-2; TCRdb proposes TRBD1, but this gene call is untestable without DNA. The CDR3 spans 15 residues. CDR1 is LNHNV, CDR2 YYDKDF, per germline (reference sequence). The CDR3 sequence is CATSPRGRDTGELFF.

V usage is TRBV20-1 and J usage is TRBJ1-4; there is no DNA to check the TCRdb D call of TRBD1. From germline, CDR1 is DFQATT and CDR2 SNEGSKA (reference sequence). This CDR3 is 13 amino acids long. The chain's CDR3 is CSAGDSLNEKLFF.